The 22 T cell receptor beta chains presented below share a single source sample, sequenced in a study of glioma-infiltrating T cells after dendritic cell vaccination. The method was immunoSEQ multiplex PCR; TCRdb's version includes in-frame clones alone and lacks a portion of them. The sample holds over 65,000 clones, less than 85% seen once. This sample's time point: after dendritic cell vaccination, including at tumor progression/relapse. The sample in question was blood, obtained after dendritic cell vaccination. Every receptor here comes from a human donor with glioblastoma.

The rearrangement joins TRBV5-4 to TRBJ1-1; D is perhaps TRBD1 (5 bases). The V and J ends lost 3 bases and 3 bases respectively, with 15 bases between them. The CDR3 contains 15 residues. From germline, CDR1 is SGHNT and CDR2 YYREEE (reference sequence). This chain's CDR3 is CASSWAGREDTEAFF. The CDR3 DNA follows: TGTGCCAGCAGCTGGGCAGGCAGGGAGGACACTGAAGCTTTCTTT. Using reference TRBV5-4 and TRBJ1-1 for the parts outside the CDR3, the full variable domain is ETGVTQSPTHLIKTRGQQVTLRCSSQSGHNTVSWYQQALGQGPQFIFQYYREEENGRGNFPPRFSGLQFPNYSSELNVNALELDDSALYLCASSWAGREDTEAFFGQGTRLTVV.

This clone was picked up one time. This chain connects TRBV28 to TRBJ2-1; TRBD1 agrees at 7 bases. The germline V gene has CDR1 MDHEN and CDR2 SYDVKM. V was clipped by 2 bases and J by 0 bases; unmatched bases: 13. The CDR3 length is 19 residues. Here the CDR3 reads CASSLHKWDSPSSYNEQFF. CDR3 nucleotides: TGTGCCAGCAGTTTACACAAGTGGGACAGCCCGAGCTCCTACAATGAGCAGTTCTTC.

The CDR3: CASSLIQGAREQFF. CDR3 coding DNA: TGCGCCAGCAGCTTGATACAGGGGGCGCGGGAGCAGTTCTTC. This chain links TRBV5-1 with TRBJ2-1; 9 nucleotides agree with TRBD1. CDR1 is SGHRS and CDR2 is YFSETQ in the germline V gene. The CDR3 has 14 amino acids. V gave up 1 base and J gave up 10 bases; unmatched junction bases: 6. Drawing the rest from reference TRBV5-1 and TRBJ2-1, the complete variable domain is KAGVTQTPRYLIKTRGQQVTLSCSPISGHRSVSWYQQTPGQGLQFLFEYFSETQRNKGNFPGRFSGRQFSNSRSEMNVSTLELGDSALYLCASSLIQGAREQFFGPGTRLTVL.

The V call is TRBV6-5, the J call TRBJ2-6; 8 bases fit TRBD1. Losses at the gene ends were 6 bases for V and 2 bases for J; bases not matched to a gene: 3. There are 15 residues in the CDR3. The germline V gene has CDR1 MNHEY and CDR2 SVGAGI. In DNA, the CDR3 is TGTGCCAGCAGCTCGGGACAGGCTGGGGCCAACGTCCTGACTTTC. Its protein product is CASSSGQAGANVLTF.

This clone was detected once. CDR3 region: CASSFGRGGDTGELFF. CDR3 nucleotide sequence: TGTGCCAGCAGCTTCGGTCGGGGGGGGGACACCGGGGAGCTGTTTTTT. The chain couples TRBV7-3 to TRBJ2-2; 8 nucleotides align to TRBD2. Germline-derived CDR1 and CDR2 are SGHTA and FQGTGA. Unmatched junction bases numbered 6, after V lost 3 bases and J lost 3 bases. The CDR3 extends over 16 amino acids.

V and J are TRBV11-2 and TRBJ2-2; tentatively, D is TRBD2 (5 bases). Between the trimmed V and J ends, which lost 0 bases and 3 bases, there was a span of 17 bases. The CDR3 consists of 18 residues. Looked up from germline, CDR1 is SGHAT and CDR2 is FQNNGV. The chain's CDR3 is CASSLEPSGSGYTGELFF. DNA for the CDR3: TGTGCCAGCAGCTTAGAGCCGTCGGGATCCGGGTACACCGGGGAGCTGTTTTTT. The whole variable domain, filled in from reference TRBV11-2 and TRBJ2-2, reads EAGVAQSPRYKIIEKRQSVAFWCNPISGHATLYWYQQILGQGPKLLIQFQNNGVVDDSQLPKDRFSAERLKGVDSTLKIQPAKLEDSAVYLCASSLEPSGSGYTGELFFGEGSRLTVL.

This clone was picked up one time. The chain couples TRBV6-5 to TRBJ2-7; 9 bases are a match to TRBD2. The CDR3 covers 15 residues. From germline, CDR1 is MNHEY and CDR2 SVGAGI. The V and J ends lost 6 bases and 2 bases, in that order; junction bases with no gene match: 8. CDR3 coding DNA: TGTGCCAGCAGAAAAGCCGCTAGCGGGACCTACGAGCAGTACTTC. Translation gives CASRKAASGTYEQYF.

The J gene is TRBJ1-6, the V gene TRBV4-1, with D perhaps TRBD1 (5 bases). The CDR3 runs to 17 residues. Germline V CDR1 and CDR2: MGHRA, YSYEKL. V was pared by 0 bases and J by 0 bases, with 9 bases between. The CDR3 DNA reads TGCGCCAGCAGCCAAGAGGGGGGAAGCTCCTATAATTCACCCCTCCACTTT. Translated: CASSQEGGSSYNSPLHF.

The rearrangement uses TRBV15 and TRBJ1-4; 10 bases agree with TRBD1. Per germline, CDR1 LNHNV and CDR2 YYDKDF (reference sequence). V dropped 2 bases and J dropped 7; count of bases not matched to a gene: 4. The CDR3 length is 15 residues. For the CDR3, the DNA is TGTGCCACCAGCAGACCGGGACAGGGGAGTGAAAAACTGTTTTTT. Translated, it gives CATSRPGQGSEKLFF.

The chain couples TRBV2 to TRBJ2-7; a weak D match, TRBD1 (6 bases). Trimming removed 3 bases from V and 0 bases from J, with 9 bases in between. The CDR3 length is 14 residues. Germline CDR1 is SNHLY and CDR2 is FYNNEI. The CDR3 bases are TGTGCCAGCAGTGAGGTAGGGGGCTCCTACGAGCAGTACTTC. It is translated as CASSEVGGSYEQYF.

The J gene is TRBJ2-7, the V gene TRBV6-5; possible D gene TRBD2, 7 bases. Germline values: CDR1 MNHEY, CDR2 SVGAGI. Trimming removed 2 bases at V and 2 bases at J, with 16 bases between. This CDR3 has 16 residues. The CDR3 sequence is CASSYHGGGPTYEQYF. CDR3 DNA sequence: TGTGCCAGCAGTTACCACGGCGGGGGCCCCACCTACGAGCAGTACTTC.

The chain is built from TRBV27 and TRBJ2-7, with 9 bases identical to TRBD1. V gave up 6 bases and J gave up 4 bases; unmatched junction bases: 22. The CDR3 runs 19 residues. CDR1 is MNHEY and CDR2 is SMNVEV in the germline V gene (reference sequence). The CDR3 loop is CASSSKPGQGGSFNYEQYF. CDR3 sequence (DNA): TGTGCCAGCAGCTCAAAACCGGGACAGGGAGGTAGCTTTAATTACGAGCAGTACTTC.

The rearrangement uses TRBV11-2 and TRBJ2-7, with D tentatively TRBD2 (6 bases). Germline CDR1 reads SGHAT; CDR2 reads FQNNGV. The CDR3 runs 14 residues. V was clipped by 7 bases and J by 3 bases, with 16 bases between them. The CDR3 loop is CASTPGGFVYEQYF. CDR3 sequence (DNA): TGTGCCAGCACCCCAGGAGGGTTCGTCTACGAGCAGTACTTC. The full variable domain, rest sourced from reference TRBV11-2 and TRBJ2-7, is EAGVAQSPRYKIIEKRQSVAFWCNPISGHATLYWYQQILGQGPKLLIQFQNNGVVDDSQLPKDRFSAERLKGVDSTLKIQPAKLEDSAVYLCASTPGGFVYEQYFGPGTRLTVT.

The chain uses TRBV7-9 and TRBJ1-5, with TRBD1 matching over 7 bases. Per the germline V gene, CDR1 is SEHNR and CDR2 is FQNEAQ (reference sequence). J gave up 5 bases and V 5 bases, and 21 bases lay outside the gene matches. The CDR3 has 19 amino acids. This CDR3 reads CASSHNKDRAPRQYQPQHF. CDR3 DNA: TGTGCCAGCAGCCATAATAAAGACAGGGCCCCTCGTCAATATCAGCCCCAGCATTTT.

There are a few counts of this clone. V gene TRBV19 combines with J gene TRBJ1-5, with 7 nucleotides matching TRBD1. Unmatched junction bases numbered 0, after V lost 6 bases and J lost 1 base. The CDR3 spans 13 residues. Germline CDR1 is LNHDA and CDR2 is SQIVND (reference sequence). CDR3 protein: CASRDRSNQPQHF. DNA for the CDR3: TGTGCCAGTAGGGACAGGAGCAATCAGCCCCAGCATTTT.

CDR3: CASSLTGRPYEQYF. The DNA for the CDR3 is TGTGCCAGCAGTTTGACAGGGAGGCCTTACGAGCAGTACTTC. The chain has TRBV28 and TRBJ2-5, with D possibly being TRBD1 (7 bases). The J call may be mistaken, given a closer DNA end match to TRBJ2-7. CDR1 and CDR2 from the germline V gene are MDHEN and SYDVKM. The CDR3 is 14 amino acids.

The genes are TRBV6-5 and TRBJ2-5; TRBD2 aligns across 7 bases. Losses at the gene ends were 2 bases for V and 3 bases for J; bases not matched to a gene: 9. Germline CDR1 MNHEY, CDR2 SVGAGI. The length of the CDR3 is 16 residues. The CDR3 bases are TGTGCCAGCAGTTACCCGGGGGGAGAGGGCGAAGAGACCCAGTACTTC. Its protein product is CASSYPGGEGEETQYF.

The rearrangement links TRBV28 to TRBJ1-1; 7 nucleotides line up with TRBD1. The V segment lost 4 bases and the J segment 4 bases; nucleotides outside the gene matches: 15. CDR1 and CDR2 from the germline V gene are MDHEN and SYDVKM. The CDR3 runs to 17 residues. The CDR3 spells CASSSQKSTGAGTEAFF. The DNA of the CDR3 is TGTGCCAGCAGTTCCCAGAAATCCACAGGGGCTGGCACTGAAGCTTTCTTT.

V and J are TRBV14 and TRBJ2-3, with 13 positions matching TRBD2. The germline gives CDR1 SGHDN, CDR2 FVKESK. The CDR3 is 17 amino acids. V lost 3 bases to trimming and J lost 5 bases; unmatched junction nucleotides: 8. The CDR3 sequence: CASSHVGLAGWGDTQYF. The CDR3 DNA reads TGTGCCAGCAGCCACGTGGGACTAGCGGGATGGGGAGATACGCAGTATTTT.

This rearrangement joins TRBV7-3 to TRBJ2-1, with 10 positions matching TRBD1. V lost 3 bases and J lost 7; bases outside the gene matches: 6. Germline assignment: CDR1 SGHTA and CDR2 FQGTGA. There are 15 residues in the CDR3. The CDR3 here is CASSLTGTGENEQFF. CDR3 DNA sequence: TGTGCCAGCAGCTTGACCGGGACAGGGGAAAATGAGCAGTTCTTC.

This clone was detected only a few times. V usage is TRBV19 and J usage is TRBJ1-3, with a weak D call TRBD1 (6 bases). Germline lookup yields CDR1 LNHDA and CDR2 SQIVND (reference sequence). V was clipped by 6 bases and J by 5 bases, with 11 bases between them. This CDR3 has 13 amino acids. The CDR3 here is CASRPDRRNTIYF. The CDR3 bases are TGTGCCAGTAGACCCGACAGGAGAAACACCATATATTTT.

The chain carries TRBV5-1 and TRBJ2-7; tentatively, D is TRBD2 (6 bases). CDR3 length equals 16 residues. With 3 bases removed from V and 0 bases from J, the gap between germline ends came to 16 bases. CDR1 is SGHRS, CDR2 YFSETQ, per germline. The CDR3 DNA reads TGCGCCAGCAGCTCACCTCGGGAGACAGTCTCCTACGAGCAGTACTTC. Translation: CASSSPRETVSYEQYF.